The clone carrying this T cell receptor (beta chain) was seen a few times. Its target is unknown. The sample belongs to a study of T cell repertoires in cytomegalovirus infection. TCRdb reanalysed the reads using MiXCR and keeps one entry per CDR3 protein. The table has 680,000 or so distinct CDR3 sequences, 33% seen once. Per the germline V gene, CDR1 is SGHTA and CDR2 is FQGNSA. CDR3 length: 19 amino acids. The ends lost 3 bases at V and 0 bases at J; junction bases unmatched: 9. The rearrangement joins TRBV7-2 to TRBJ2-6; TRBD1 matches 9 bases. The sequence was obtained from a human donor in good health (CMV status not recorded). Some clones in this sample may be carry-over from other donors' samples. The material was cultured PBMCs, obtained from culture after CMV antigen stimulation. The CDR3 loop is CASSFGQGNTLSGANVLTF. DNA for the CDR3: TGTGCCAGCAGCTTTGGACAGGGGAACACCCTCTCTGGGGCCAACGTCCTGACTTTC.